What follows describes a single T cell receptor (delta chain). Antigen unknown. At the DNA level, this CDR3 is encoded by other sequences in the same sample as well. The sample comes from a study of Vδ1+ human thymocytes. Broader study findings: Thymic TRG and TRD repertoires appeared highly polyclonal. Unlike peripheral blood Vdelta1+ controls, thymic delta-chain sequences included approximately 21% Vdelta2 and few Vdelta3. TRD repertoires were essentially private, unlike widely shared TRG clonotypes.

The template was reverse-transcribed extracted RNA. CDR3 amplicons came from multiplex PCR with pooled V-gene forward and constant-region reverse primers. TCRdb ran CATT on the multiplex PCR reads. This sample has 70,000 or so delta-chain clones; around 34% occur once, and the top ten carry more than 0.25%. Thymocytes were sorted as CD3+ TCRVdelta1+ TCRVdelta2- after alphabeta T cell depletion. The CDR3 runs to 17 residues. Trimming removed 1 base at V and 0 bases at J, with 15 bases between. The germline V gene has CDR1 TSWWSYY and CDR2 QGS. The specimen sequenced was Vdelta1+ gamma-delta thymocytes from the thymus. Specified subset: FACS-sorted CD3+ TCRalphabeta- TCRVdelta1+ TCRVdelta2- thymocytes. The receptor was derived from a boy under three years old who had congenital heart surgery. V usage is TRDV1 and J usage is TRDJ1, with unresolved D. In DNA, the CDR3 is TGTGCTCTTGGGGAACAAAGGACTGCCATCTACACCGATAAACTCATCTTT. This codes for CALGEQRTAIYTDKLIF.